The next 9 T cell receptor beta chains were all read from a single sample in a study of blood T cells in healthy people across ages. With a J-beta primer mix and a sample-barcoded 5' primer, a second PCR ran about 7 to 12 cycles. TCRdb processed the 5' RACE reads anew with MiXCR; each CDR3 protein has one entry. The sample includes approximately 600,000 distinct CDR3 sequences, roughly 53% of them seen just once. Sequencing was done on a sample of blood. The receptors come from a man between 60 and 70 years old in good health.

The rearrangement joins TRBV7-8 to TRBJ2-1; no definite D call. The CDR3 is 14 amino acids. Germline CDR1 and CDR2: SGHVS and FQNEAQ. The V gene lost 1 base and the J gene lost 7 bases, with 11 bases spanning the gap. The DNA for the CDR3 is TGTGCCAGCAGCTTAGAAAACGGGCGGAATGAGCAGTTCTTC. Translation: CASSLENGRNEQFF.

This CDR3 reads CASSPAQGRGETQYF. The CDR3 coding sequence is TGCGCCAGCAGTCCCGCCCAGGGTCGGGGAGAGACCCAGTACTTC. The genes are TRBV5-1 and TRBJ2-5; D possibly uses TRBD1 or TRBD2 (5 bases each). Germline values: CDR1 SGHRS, CDR2 YFSETQ. Trimming took off 5 bases at V and 4 bases at J, with 18 bases between the two ends. This CDR3 has 15 amino acids.

A few counts support this clonotype. This sequence joins TRBV6-5 and TRBJ2-4; 7 bases fit TRBD1. Per germline, CDR1 MNHEY and CDR2 SVGAGI. The junction had 10 bases not matched to a gene; V was cut back by 2 bases and J by 3 bases. This CDR3 is built from 17 residues. As DNA, the CDR3 is TGTGCCAGCAGTTACGGCACCAACAGGGGATACAAAAACATTCAGTACTTC. Its translation: CASSYGTNRGYKNIQYF.

This clonotype was detected only once. V is TRBV5-3 and J is TRBJ2-1; D unclear. TRBV5-3 is given ORF status, its function remaining uncertain. V dropped 2 bases and J dropped 4 bases, with 16 bases sitting between them. This CDR3 is 16 amino acids long. The CDR3 bases are TGTGCCAGAAGCTTACAGCGAACACCCTTATACAATGAGCAGTTCTTC. Its translation is CARSLQRTPLYNEQFF.

This clonotype turned up a few times. In DNA form, the CDR3 reads TGCAGTGCCAATCCGAGGACGGACCCCTACGAGCAGTACTTC. Translated, it gives CSANPRTDPYEQYF. The chain is built from TRBV20-1 and TRBJ2-7; D call uncertain. The V end lost 6 bases, the J end lost 2 bases, and 17 bases lay between the germline ends. The CDR3 is 14 residues long. The germline V gene encodes CDR1 DFQATT and CDR2 SNEGSKA (reference sequence).

The rearrangement uses TRBV7-9 and TRBJ2-1; D may be TRBD1 or TRBD2 (6 bases each). The CDR3 runs 15 residues. Germline CDR1 and CDR2: SEHNR and FQNEAQ (reference sequence). Trimming removed 4 bases at V and 0 bases at J, with 10 bases between. This CDR3 reads CASSSRGPSYNEQFF. The CDR3 coding sequence is TGTGCCAGCAGCTCCCGGGGGCCCTCCTACAATGAGCAGTTCTTC.

This rearrangement joins TRBV20-1 to TRBJ2-1; 8 bases agree with TRBD1. This CDR3 contains 13 residues. With V trimmed by 6 bases and J by 7 bases, 8 bases remained unmatched. CDR1 DFQATT and CDR2 SNEGSKA come from the germline V gene (reference sequence). The CDR3: CSAGGQGTNEQFF. The CDR3 DNA follows: TGCAGTGCCGGCGGACAGGGTACGAATGAGCAGTTCTTC.

The chain uses TRBV11-3 and TRBJ2-1, with D perhaps TRBD2 (6 bases). Germline V CDR1 and CDR2: SGHNT, YENEEA. This CDR3 region has 15 residues. The V end lost 5 bases, the J end lost 7 bases, and 18 bases lay between the germline ends. CDR3 loop: CASSLAGTTLNEQFF. DNA of the CDR3: TGTGCCAGCAGCCTCGCGGGGACCACCCTGAATGAGCAGTTCTTC.

The chain combines TRBV6-5 with TRBJ1-2, with 10 bases matching TRBD1. The trim removed 6 bases at V and 9 bases at J, leaving 10 bases unmatched. Germline loops: CDR1 MNHEY, CDR2 SVGAGI. The CDR3 covers 14 residues. Written as DNA, the CDR3 is TGTGCCAGCAGCCTGACAGGGGGCGAGGGGAGCTACACCTTC. This codes for CASSLTGGEGSYTF.